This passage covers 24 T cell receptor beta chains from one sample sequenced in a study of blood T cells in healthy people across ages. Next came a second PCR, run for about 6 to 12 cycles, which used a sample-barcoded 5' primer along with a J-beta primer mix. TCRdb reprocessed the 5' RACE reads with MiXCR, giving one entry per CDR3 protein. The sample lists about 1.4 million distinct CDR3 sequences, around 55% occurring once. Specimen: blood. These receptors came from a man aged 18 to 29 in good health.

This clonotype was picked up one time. DNA of the CDR3: TGCAGTGCTAGAGGGGATACAGGGGTAGGGTCACCCCTCCACTTT. Translated, it gives CSARGDTGVGSPLHF. The J gene is TRBJ1-6, the V gene TRBV20-1; 7 bases are shared with TRBD1. Germline V lookup: CDR1 DFQATT, CDR2 SNEGSKA (reference sequence). This CDR3 region has 15 residues. Unmatched junction bases numbered 10, after V lost 1 base and J lost 10 bases.

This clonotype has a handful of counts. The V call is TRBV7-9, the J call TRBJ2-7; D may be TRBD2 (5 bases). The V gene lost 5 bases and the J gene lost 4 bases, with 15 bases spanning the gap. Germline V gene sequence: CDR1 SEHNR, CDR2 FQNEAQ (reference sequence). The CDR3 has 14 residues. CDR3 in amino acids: CASSPGERAYEQYF. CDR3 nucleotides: TGTGCCAGCAGCCCTGGAGAGAGGGCTTACGAGCAGTACTTC.

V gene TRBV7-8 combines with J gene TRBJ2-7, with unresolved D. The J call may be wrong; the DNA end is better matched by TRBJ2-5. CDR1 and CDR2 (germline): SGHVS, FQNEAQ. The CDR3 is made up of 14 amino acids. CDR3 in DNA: TGTGCCAGCAGCTTGGACCACAGCAGGGAGACCCAGTACTTC. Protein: CASSLDHSRETQYF.

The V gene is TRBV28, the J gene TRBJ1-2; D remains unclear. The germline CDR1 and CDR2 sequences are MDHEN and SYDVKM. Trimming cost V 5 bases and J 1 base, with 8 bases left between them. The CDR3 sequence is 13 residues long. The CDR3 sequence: CASSSHGNYGYTF. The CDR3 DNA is TGTGCCAGCAGTAGCCACGGTAACTATGGCTACACCTTC.

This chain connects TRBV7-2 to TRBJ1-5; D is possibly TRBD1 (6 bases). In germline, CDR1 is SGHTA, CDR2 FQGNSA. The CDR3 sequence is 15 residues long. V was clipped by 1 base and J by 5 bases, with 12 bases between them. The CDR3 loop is CASSLEEQGHQPQHF. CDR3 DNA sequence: TGTGCCAGCAGCTTAGAGGAACAGGGTCATCAGCCCCAGCATTTT.

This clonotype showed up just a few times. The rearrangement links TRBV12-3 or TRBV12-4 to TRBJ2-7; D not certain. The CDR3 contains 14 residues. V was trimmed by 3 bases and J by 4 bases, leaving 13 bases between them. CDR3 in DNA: TGTGCCAGCAGTTTTGAAACCGGGCAATACGAGCAGTACTTC. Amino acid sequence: CASSFETGQYEQYF.

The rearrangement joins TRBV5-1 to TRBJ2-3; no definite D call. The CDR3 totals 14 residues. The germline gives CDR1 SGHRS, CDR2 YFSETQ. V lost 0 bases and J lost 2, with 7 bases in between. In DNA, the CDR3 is TGCGCCAGCAGCTTGGATGAGAACACAGATACGCAGTATTTT. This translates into CASSLDENTDTQYF.

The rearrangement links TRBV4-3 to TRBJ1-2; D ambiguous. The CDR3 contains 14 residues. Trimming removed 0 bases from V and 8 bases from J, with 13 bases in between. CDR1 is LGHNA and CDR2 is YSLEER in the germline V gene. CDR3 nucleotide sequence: TGCGCCAGCAGCCAAGACGATGCGCGGAACGGCTACACCTTC. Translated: CASSQDDARNGYTF.

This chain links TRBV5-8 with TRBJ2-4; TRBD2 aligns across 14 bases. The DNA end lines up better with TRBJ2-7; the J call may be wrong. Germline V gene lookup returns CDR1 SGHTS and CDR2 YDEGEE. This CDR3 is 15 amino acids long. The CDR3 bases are TGTGCCAGCAGCGTGGAGGGACTAGCGGGAGCCGAGCAGTACTTC. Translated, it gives CASSVEGLAGAEQYF.

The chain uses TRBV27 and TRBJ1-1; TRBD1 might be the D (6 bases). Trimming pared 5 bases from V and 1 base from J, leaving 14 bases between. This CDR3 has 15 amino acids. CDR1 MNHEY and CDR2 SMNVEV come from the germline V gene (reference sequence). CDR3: CASSPFTGRNTEAFF. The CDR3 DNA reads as TGTGCCAGCAGTCCTTTTACAGGGCGGAACACTGAAGCTTTCTTT.

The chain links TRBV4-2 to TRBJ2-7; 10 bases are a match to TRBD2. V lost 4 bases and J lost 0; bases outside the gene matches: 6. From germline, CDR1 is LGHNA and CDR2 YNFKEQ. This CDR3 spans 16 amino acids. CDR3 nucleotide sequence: TGTGCCAGCAGCCGAGATAGCGGGGGGCCCTCCTACGAGCAGTACTTC. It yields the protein CASSRDSGGPSYEQYF.

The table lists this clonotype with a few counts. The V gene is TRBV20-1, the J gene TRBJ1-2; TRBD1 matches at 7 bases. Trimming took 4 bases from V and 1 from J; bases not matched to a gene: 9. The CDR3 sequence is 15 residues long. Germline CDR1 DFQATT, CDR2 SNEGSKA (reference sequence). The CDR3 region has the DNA TGCAGTGCTACTTGGACAGGCCCGCATAACTATGGCTACACCTTC. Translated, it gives CSATWTGPHNYGYTF.

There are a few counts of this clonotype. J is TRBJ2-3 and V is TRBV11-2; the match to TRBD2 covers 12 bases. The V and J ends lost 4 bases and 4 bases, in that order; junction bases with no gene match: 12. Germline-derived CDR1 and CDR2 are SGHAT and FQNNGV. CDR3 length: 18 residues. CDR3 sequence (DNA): TGTGCCAGCAGCTCCTGGACTAGCGGGAAGTCCCCATCAGATACGCAGTATTTT. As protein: CASSSWTSGKSPSDTQYF.

CDR3 nucleotide sequence: TGCAGCGTTGTTCATAACTATGGCTACACCTTC. Encoded protein: CSVVHNYGYTF. This chain joins TRBV29-1 and TRBJ1-2; D gene ambiguous. Trimming took off 4 bases at V and 1 base at J, with 4 bases between the two ends. Per the germline V gene, CDR1 is SQVTM and CDR2 is ANQGSEA. This CDR3 spans 11 amino acids.

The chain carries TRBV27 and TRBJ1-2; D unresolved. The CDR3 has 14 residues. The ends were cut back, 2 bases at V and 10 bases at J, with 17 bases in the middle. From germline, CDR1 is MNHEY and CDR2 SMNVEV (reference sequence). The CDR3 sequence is CASSLLGTRWDYTF. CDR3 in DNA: TGTGCCAGCAGTTTACTTGGCACCCGGTGGGACTACACCTTC.

CDR3 coding DNA: TGTGCCAGCAGCCAAGATGGGATTGGGCGGCTCTCTGGAAACACCATATATTTT. The encoded protein is CASSQDGIGRLSGNTIYF. The chain employs TRBV3-1 and TRBJ1-3; no reliable D call. CDR3 length: 18 amino acids. Looked up from germline, CDR1 is LGHDT and CDR2 is YNNKEL (reference sequence). V dropped 0 bases and J dropped 0 bases, with 15 bases sitting between them.

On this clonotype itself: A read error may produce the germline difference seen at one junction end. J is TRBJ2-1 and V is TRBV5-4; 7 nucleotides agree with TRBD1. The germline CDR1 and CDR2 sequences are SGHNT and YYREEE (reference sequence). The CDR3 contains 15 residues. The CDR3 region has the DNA TGTGCCAGTAGCTTGAACCGGGCCCAGGGGGATGAGCAGTTCTTC. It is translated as CASSLNRAQGDEQFF.

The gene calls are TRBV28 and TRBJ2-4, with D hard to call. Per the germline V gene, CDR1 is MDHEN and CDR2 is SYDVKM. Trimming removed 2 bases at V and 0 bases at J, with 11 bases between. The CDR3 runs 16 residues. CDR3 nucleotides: TGTGCCAGCAGTTTAACCGGCAGACTAGCCAAAAACATTCAGTACTTC. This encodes CASSLTGRLAKNIQYF.

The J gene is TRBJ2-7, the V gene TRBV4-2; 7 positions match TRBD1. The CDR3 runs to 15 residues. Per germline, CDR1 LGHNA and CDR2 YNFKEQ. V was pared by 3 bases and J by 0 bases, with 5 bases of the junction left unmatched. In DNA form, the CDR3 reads TGTGCCAGCAGCCAGCGACAGGGACCCTCCTACGAGCAGTACTTC. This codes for CASSQRQGPSYEQYF.

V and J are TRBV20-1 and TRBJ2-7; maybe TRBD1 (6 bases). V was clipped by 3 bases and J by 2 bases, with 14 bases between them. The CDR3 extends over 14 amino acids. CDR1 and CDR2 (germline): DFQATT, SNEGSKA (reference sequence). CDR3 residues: CSARGAGDPYEQYF. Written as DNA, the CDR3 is TGCAGTGCTAGGGGGGCAGGGGATCCCTACGAGCAGTACTTC.

DNA of the CDR3: TGTGCCATCAGTGAGTCGTCTTCGGATCAGCCCCAGCATTTT. It specifies CAISESSSDQPQHF. The rearrangement joins TRBV10-3 to TRBJ1-5, with D hard to call. This CDR3 has 14 amino acids. V lost 0 bases to trimming and J lost 5 bases, with 8 bases between them. CDR1 is ENHRY, CDR2 SYGVKD, per germline.

As DNA, the CDR3 is TGTGCTAGTGGTCTCAGCGGGGGCTGGGTTGGTGAGCAGTTCTTC. Protein: CASGLSGGWVGEQFF. The rearrangement joins TRBV12-5 to TRBJ2-1; 8 bases map to TRBD2. The CDR3 runs 15 residues. Germline-derived CDR1 and CDR2 are LGHNT and FRNRAP. Unmatched junction bases numbered 12, after V lost 5 bases and J lost 9 bases.

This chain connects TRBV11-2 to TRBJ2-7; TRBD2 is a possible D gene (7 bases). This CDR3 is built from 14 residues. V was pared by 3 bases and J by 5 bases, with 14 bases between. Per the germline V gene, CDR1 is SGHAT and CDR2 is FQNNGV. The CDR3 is CASSFGQGRDEQYF. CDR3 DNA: TGTGCCAGCAGCTTCGGTCAGGGGAGGGACGAGCAGTACTTC.

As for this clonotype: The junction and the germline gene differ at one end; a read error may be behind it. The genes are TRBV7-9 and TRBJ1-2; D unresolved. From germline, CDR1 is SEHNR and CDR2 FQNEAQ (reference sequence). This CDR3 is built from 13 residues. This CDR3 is CASSVANQYGYTF. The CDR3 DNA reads TGTGCCAGCAGCGTAGCAAACCAGTATGGCTACACCTTC.